The 9 T cell receptor beta chains below all came from one sample that was sequenced in a study of Graves' ophthalmopathy and Graves' hyperthyroidism. RNA transcripts were the template, and TCR beta CDR3 regions were amplified from them. Following a first-round RT-PCR that used HTBI primers, a second-round multiplex PCR was carried out. TCRdb re-called the multiplex PCR reads with MiXCR, one entry per CDR3 protein. The sample holds hundreds of thousands of distinct CDR3 sequences, approximately 22% seen once. The sequencing input was peripheral blood. The receptors derive from a woman under 30 with stable Graves' hyperthyroidism. Some clones in this sample may be carry-over from other donors' samples.

The V call is TRBV18, the J call TRBJ2-7; D may be TRBD1 (6 bases). Per the germline V gene, CDR1 is KGHSH and CDR2 is LQKENI. The CDR3 sequence is 16 residues long. Deletions cut 3 bases from V and 4 bases from J, with 19 bases between. CDR3 nucleotide sequence: TGTGCCAGCTCACCGGGGGCTCCCGGTACGAAATACGAGCAGTACTTC. This translates into CASSPGAPGTKYEQYF.

The CDR3 sequence is CASSFGPGTGGNEQYF. The CDR3 nucleotides are TGCGCCAGCAGTTTCGGTCCGGGGACAGGGGGCAACGAGCAGTACTTC. The chain employs TRBV5-1 and TRBJ2-7; 12 bases line up with TRBD1. CDR1 SGHRS and CDR2 YFSETQ come from the germline V gene. The junction had 11 bases not matched to a gene; V was cut back by 5 bases and J by 5 bases. This CDR3 has 16 residues.

This clonotype was detected ten times or more. This rearrangement joins TRBV6-5 to TRBJ1-3, with 9 bases matching TRBD1. After removal of 6 bases from V and 8 bases from J, the junction contained 14 bases not matched to a gene. Germline V gene sequence: CDR1 MNHEY, CDR2 SVGAGI. The CDR3 is 16 amino acids. CDR3 residues: CASRPNSGDRAHTIYF. DNA for the CDR3: TGTGCCAGCAGGCCCAACTCCGGGGACAGGGCCCACACCATATATTTT.

The rearrangement joins TRBV4-3 to TRBJ2-5; TRBD2 agrees at 9 bases. CDR1 LGHNA and CDR2 YSLEER come from the germline V gene. J lost 0 bases, V lost 2 bases, and 7 bases had no gene match. This CDR3 spans 17 amino acids. The CDR3 region has the DNA TGCGCCAGCAGCCAAATGAGTAGCGGGGGTAACCAAGAGACCCAGTACTTC. It translates to CASSQMSSGGNQETQYF.

In this sample, this clonotype turned up many times. This chain joins TRBV6-1 and TRBJ2-7, with D maybe TRBD1 (6 bases). The germline CDR1 and CDR2 sequences are MNHNS and SASEGT. This CDR3 is built from 13 residues. V was trimmed by 5 bases and J by 5 bases, leaving 13 bases between them. CDR3 amino acids: CASSRQVTHEQYF. The CDR3 DNA sequence: TGTGCCAGCAGTCGACAGGTTACCCACGAGCAGTACTTC.

This clonotype was found a few times. The chain carries TRBV12-3 or TRBV12-4 and TRBJ2-5; 7 bases are shared with TRBD2. This CDR3 is built from 13 residues. J lost 5 bases, V lost 6 bases, and 6 bases had no gene match. The CDR3: CASSALASETQYF. CDR3 coding DNA: TGTGCCAGCAGCGCACTAGCGTCCGAGACCCAGTACTTC.

This clonotype appeared many times. J is TRBJ2-7 and V is TRBV7-2; D possibly corresponds to TRBD1 (6 bases). V was trimmed by 2 bases and J by 6 bases, leaving 17 bases between them. Germline V lookup: CDR1 SGHTA, CDR2 FQGNSA. The CDR3 consists of 15 residues. The CDR3 loop reads CASSLMNGGYGEQYF. In nucleotides, the CDR3 is TGTGCCAGCAGCTTAATGAATGGGGGCTACGGCGAGCAGTACTTC.

The sample holds one count of this clonotype. V usage is TRBV25-1 and J usage is TRBJ1-1; perhaps TRBD1 as D (6 bases). Germline CDR1 is MGHDK and CDR2 is SYGVNS. V was cut by 4 bases and J by 6 bases, with 15 bases left in between. The CDR3 loop spans 14 amino acids. The CDR3: CASSGTVAGAEAFF. CDR3 in DNA: TGTGCCAGCAGTGGGACAGTTGCCGGGGCTGAAGCTTTCTTT. The whole variable domain, filled in from reference TRBV25-1 and TRBJ1-1, reads EADIYQTPRYLVIGTGKKITLECSQTMGHDKMYWYQQDPGMELHLIHYSYGVNSTEKGDLSSESTVSRIRTEHFPLTLESARPSHTSQYLCASSGTVAGAEAFFGQGTRLTVV.

The chain has TRBV27 and TRBJ2-5; 9 nucleotides align to TRBD1. CDR3 size: 17 residues. Germline lookup yields CDR1 MNHEY and CDR2 SMNVEV (reference sequence). V lost 6 bases to trimming and J lost 7 bases; unmatched junction nucleotides: 18. The CDR3 sequence: CASSLTGGGLEWGTQYF. DNA for the CDR3: TGTGCCAGCAGCCTCACAGGGGGCGGGCTTGAGTGGGGGACCCAGTACTTC.